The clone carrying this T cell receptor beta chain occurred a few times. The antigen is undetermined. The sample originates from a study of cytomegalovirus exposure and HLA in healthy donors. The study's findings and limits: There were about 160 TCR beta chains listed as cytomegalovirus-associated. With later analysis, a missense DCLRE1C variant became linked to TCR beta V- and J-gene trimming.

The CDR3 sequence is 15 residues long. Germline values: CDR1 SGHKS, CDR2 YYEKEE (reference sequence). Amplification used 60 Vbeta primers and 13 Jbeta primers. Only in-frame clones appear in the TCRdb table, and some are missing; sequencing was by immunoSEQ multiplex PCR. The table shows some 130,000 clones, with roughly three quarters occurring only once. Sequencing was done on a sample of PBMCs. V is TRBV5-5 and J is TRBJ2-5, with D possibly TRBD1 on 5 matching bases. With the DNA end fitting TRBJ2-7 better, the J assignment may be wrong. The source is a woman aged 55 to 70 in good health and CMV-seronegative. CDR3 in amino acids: CASSLGQTSSYEQYF. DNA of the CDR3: TGTGCCAGCAGCTTGGGACAGACGAGCTCCTACGAGCAGTACTTC.